Presented here are 21 T cell receptor beta chains from one specimen sequenced in a study of blood T cell repertoires in COVID-19. This table comes from immunoSEQ multiplex PCR, and its TCRdb copy is limited to in-frame clones, with some not included. The sample includes roughly 410,000 clones, more than 75% seen only once; the top ten take about 2.3%. Sequenced: peripheral blood. The receptors were gathered from a woman aged 60-75 years with COVID-19, enrolled during active disease.

V and J are TRBV27 and TRBJ1-1; 8 bases are shared with TRBD1. This CDR3 spans 14 amino acids. The V and J ends lost 5 bases and 1 base, in that order; junction bases with no gene match: 3. Germline assignment: CDR1 MNHEY and CDR2 SMNVEV (reference sequence). This CDR3 reads CASSHRGTNTEAFF. CDR3 DNA sequence: TGTGCCAGCAGTCACAGGGGGACGAACACTGAAGCTTTCTTT.

The chain is built from TRBV12-3 or TRBV12-4 and TRBJ2-1; D is undetermined. The V and J ends lost 9 bases and 9 bases respectively, with 15 bases between them. CDR3 length equals 12 residues. CDR3 amino acids: CARSPLESEQFF. For the CDR3, the DNA is TGTGCCAGGAGCCCTCTAGAATCTGAGCAGTTCTTC.

V gene TRBV28 combines with J gene TRBJ1-6, with TRBD1 as a possible D gene (5 bases). V was shortened by 6 bases and J by 8 bases, with 17 bases between the two germline ends. Germline V CDR1 and CDR2: MDHEN, SYDVKM. The CDR3 is 15 residues long. CDR3 DNA: TGTGCCAGCAGCCTCATACAGGTACCTGATTCACCCCTCCACTTT. Translation gives CASSLIQVPDSPLHF.

The genes are TRBV6-5 and TRBJ1-2, with 10 bases matching TRBD1. The germline V gene has CDR1 MNHEY and CDR2 SVGAGI. J lost 5 bases, V lost 0 bases, and 3 bases had no gene match. The CDR3 covers 15 residues. DNA for the CDR3: TGTGCCAGCAGTTACTCTGACAGGGGGCCGTATGGCTACACCTTC. This codes for CASSYSDRGPYGYTF.

The J gene is TRBJ2-6, the V gene TRBV20-1; a weak D match, TRBD1 (5 bases). The CDR3 extends over 16 amino acids. Germline CDR1 and CDR2: DFQATT and SNEGSKA (reference sequence). Trimming left V 3 bases short and J 0 bases short, with 12 bases between. CDR3 residues: CSASGRADSGANVLTF. Here the CDR3 DNA reads TGCAGTGCTAGTGGCAGGGCTGACTCTGGGGCCAACGTCCTGACTTTC.

This clone was recorded only once. The J gene is TRBJ2-7, the V gene TRBV5-4; D is possibly TRBD1 (6 bases). V lost 4 bases to trimming and J lost 0 bases, with 17 bases between them. Germline CDR1 reads SGHNT; CDR2 reads YYREEE (reference sequence). CDR3 length: 16 residues. The CDR3 reads CASSGGPGLSSYEQYF. The CDR3 DNA follows: TGTGCCAGCAGCGGGGGCCCAGGGCTAAGCTCCTACGAGCAGTACTTC.

The chain couples TRBV7-9 to TRBJ1-1; TRBD1 might be the D (6 bases). The CDR3 totals 16 residues. CDR1 is SEHNR and CDR2 is FQNEAQ in the germline V gene (reference sequence). The germline V and J ends were trimmed by 7 bases and 0 bases, with 18 bases remaining between them. For the CDR3, the DNA is TGTGCCAGCAAGAAGGGCCAGGGGATGATGAACACTGAAGCTTTCTTT. This sequence encodes CASKKGQGMMNTEAFF.

The chain employs TRBV5-1 and TRBJ2-2; TRBD2 agrees at 7 bases. V lost 6 bases, J lost 3 bases, and 5 bases stayed unmatched. CDR3 length: 14 residues. The germline V gene has CDR1 SGHRS and CDR2 YFSETQ. The CDR3 reads CASTPRGDTGELFF. In DNA form, the CDR3 reads TGCGCCAGCACCCCCCGGGGGGACACCGGGGAGCTGTTTTTT.

V usage is TRBV19 and J usage is TRBJ2-7; TRBD1 matches 8 bases. This CDR3 contains 14 residues. The V gene's germline CDR1 is LNHDA and CDR2 SQIVND (reference sequence). Trimming at V came to 6 bases and at J to 3 bases, leaving 7 bases not matched to a gene. CDR3 sequence (DNA): TGTGCCAGTAGCCCAGGGGGCAAACGCTACGAGCAGTACTTC. Translated: CASSPGGKRYEQYF.

The genes are TRBV14 and TRBJ1-2, with 7 bases lining up with TRBD1. Per germline, CDR1 SGHDN and CDR2 FVKESK. The CDR3 spans 13 residues. Trimming cost V 5 bases and J 3 bases; bases outside gene matches: 3. The CDR3 sequence: CASSRDRYYGYTF. CDR3 coding DNA: TGTGCCAGCAGCAGGGACAGATACTATGGCTACACCTTC.

This chain joins TRBV7-3 and TRBJ2-2; D is unresolved. CDR3 length: 17 residues. V lost 0 bases, J lost 1 base, and 12 bases lay in between. CDR1 is SGHTA and CDR2 is FQGTGA in the germline V gene. This CDR3 is CASSLTMGNLNTGELFF. CDR3 coding DNA: TGTGCCAGCAGCTTAACCATGGGCAACCTGAACACCGGGGAGCTGTTTTTT.

The genes are TRBV2 and TRBJ1-5, with D perhaps TRBD1 (5 bases). CDR3 size: 13 residues. Germline assignment: CDR1 SNHLY and CDR2 FYNNEI. With 7 bases removed from V and 4 bases from J, the gap between germline ends came to 11 bases. This CDR3 is CASTGGRNQPQHF. The DNA of the CDR3 is TGTGCCAGCACGGGGGGTCGGAATCAGCCCCAGCATTTT.

The chain has TRBV7-6 and TRBJ1-2; no clear D. Trimming removed 5 bases from V and 5 bases from J, with 18 bases in between. The CDR3 consists of 15 residues. Germline V gives CDR1 SGHVS, CDR2 FNYEAQ. The CDR3 DNA reads TGTGCCAGCAGCCCTTTTGGAGGTGGGGTATATGGCTACACCTTC. The encoded protein is CASSPFGGGVYGYTF.

The chain joins TRBV16 to TRBJ1-6; maybe TRBD1 (5 bases). V lost 2 bases and J lost 0, with 11 bases in between. The CDR3 sequence is 17 residues long. Germline loops: CDR1 KGHSY, CDR2 FQNENV. The CDR3 region has the DNA TGTGCCAGCAGCCAAGCAGGGCAGGACTCCTATAATTCACCCCTCCACTTT. Amino acids: CASSQAGQDSYNSPLHF.

The V gene is TRBV5-1, the J gene TRBJ1-1, with 9 nucleotides matching TRBD1. The CDR3 contains 14 residues. With V trimmed by 7 bases and J by 7 bases, 11 bases remained unmatched. Germline V CDR1 and CDR2: SGHRS, YFSETQ. CDR3 in amino acids: CASSADTGGGEAFF. The CDR3 DNA follows: TGCGCCAGCTCAGCCGACACAGGGGGCGGTGAAGCTTTCTTT.

This clone was seen a single time. The rearrangement links TRBV4-2 to TRBJ2-7; tentative D call: TRBD2 (6 bases). CDR1 and CDR2 from the germline V gene are LGHNA and YNFKEQ. This CDR3 has 15 residues. Trimming removed 1 base at V and 3 bases at J, with 13 bases between. CDR3 sequence (DNA): TGTGCCAGCAGCCAAGGGTCTAGCGTAAACTACGAGCAGTACTTC. This sequence encodes CASSQGSSVNYEQYF.

The chain joins TRBV27 to TRBJ2-7, with a possible D match to TRBD1 (5 bases). V shed 4 bases and J shed 3 bases, with 19 bases lying between them. CDR3 length: 16 residues. Germline CDR1 is MNHEY and CDR2 is SMNVEV (reference sequence). CDR3 bases: TGTGCCAGCAGTTCCCGTCGGACACTGACCCTCTACGAGCAGTACTTC. It specifies CASSSRRTLTLYEQYF.

In its sample, this clone was seen a few times. The J gene is TRBJ1-5, the V gene TRBV15; no clear D. The CDR3 consists of 13 residues. Trimming removed 4 bases at V and 8 bases at J, with 12 bases between. Germline V gene lookup returns CDR1 LNHNV and CDR2 YYDKDF (reference sequence). DNA of the CDR3: TGTGCCACCAGCACCCGGCCCCGGGAGCCCCAGCATTTT. It yields the protein CATSTRPREPQHF. The full variable domain, rest sourced from reference TRBV15 and TRBJ1-5, is DAMVIQNPRYQVTQFGKPVTLSCSQTLNHNVMYWYQQKSSQAPKLLFHYYDKDFNNEADTPDNFQSRRPNTSFCFLDIRSPGLGDTAMYLCATSTRPREPQHFGDGTRLSIL.

This sequence joins TRBV11-2 and TRBJ2-7, with TRBD1 matching over 8 bases. Germline loops: CDR1 SGHAT, CDR2 FQNNGV. V trimming: 1 base; J trimming: 5 bases; junction bases outside the gene matches: 4. The CDR3 consists of 14 residues. CDR3 sequence: CASSLAGGRNEQYF. CDR3 DNA: TGTGCCAGCAGCTTAGCAGGGGGCAGGAACGAGCAGTACTTC.

The rearrangement uses TRBV5-5 and TRBJ1-2; maybe TRBD1 (5 bases). Between the trimmed V and J ends, which lost 1 base and 0 bases, there was a span of 10 bases. In germline, CDR1 is SGHKS, CDR2 YYEKEE (reference sequence). The CDR3 totals 15 residues. The CDR3 region has the DNA TGTGCCAGCAGCTTGACGGGGGGGTCTAACTATGGCTACACCTTC. As protein: CASSLTGGSNYGYTF.

This clone occurred once. V is TRBV2 and J is TRBJ2-7; TRBD1 matches 10 bases. The CDR3 spans 14 residues. The V gene's germline CDR1 is SNHLY and CDR2 FYNNEI. The V segment lost 8 bases and the J segment 3 bases; nucleotides outside the gene matches: 7. CDR3 in amino acids: CASGTGQGHYEQYF. In nucleotides, the CDR3 is TGTGCCAGCGGGACGGGACAGGGGCACTACGAGCAGTACTTC.